These T cell receptor beta chains were read from a single sample in a study of blood T cell repertoires in COVID-19. The protocol was immunoSEQ multiplex PCR, while the TCRdb copy is restricted to in-frame clones and leaves out a portion. Of some 240,000 clones detected, about 81% appear once; the ten largest clones hold approximately 4.3%. Sequencing input: PBMCs or T cells enriched from blood (not recorded which). The source of these receptors is a man in his thirties or forties with acute COVID-19. CDR3s include the opening cysteine and the closing phenylalanine or tryptophan.

V gene	CDR3 protein
TRBV5-6	CASSSSGSAAETQYF
TRBV6-5	CASSLGDLQYF
TRBV7-2	CASSQDRGTRYTF
TRBV25-1	CASSDPGQGSTEAFF
TRBV27	CASSRKGQTNTGELFF
TRBV12-3/TRBV12-4	CASSSGEETQYF
TRBV7-9	CASSLGQGARSPLHF
TRBV15	CATSRDRVVNEKLFF
TRBV4-2	CASSQEHGAPQETQYF
TRBV3-1/TRBV3-2	CASSQEFRAEKTQFF
TRBV11-2	CASRRLAGWPYNEQFF
TRBV5-1	CASSLTGRGNTIYF
TRBV27	CASSTLAGGPRDEQFF
TRBV28	CASRRTGGVYNSPLHF
TRBV5-1	CASSLAGQPNYGYTF
TRBV28	CASGSPRRGLFF
TRBV4-2	CASSQHGIETGELFF